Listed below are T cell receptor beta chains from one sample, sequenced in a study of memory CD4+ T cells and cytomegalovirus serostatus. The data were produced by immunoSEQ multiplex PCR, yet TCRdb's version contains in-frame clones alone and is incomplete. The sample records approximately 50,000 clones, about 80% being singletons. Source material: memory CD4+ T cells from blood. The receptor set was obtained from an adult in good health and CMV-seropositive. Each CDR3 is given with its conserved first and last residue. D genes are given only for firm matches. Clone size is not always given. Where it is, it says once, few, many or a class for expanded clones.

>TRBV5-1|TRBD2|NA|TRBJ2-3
TGCGCCAGCAGCCCGGGGAGCGGGGGGAGCACAGATACGCAGTATTTT
CASSPGSGGSTDTQYF
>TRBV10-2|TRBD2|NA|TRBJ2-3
TGCGCCAGCAGTGATCTAGCGGGAGATTCGGATACGCAGTATTTT
CASSDLAGDSDTQYF
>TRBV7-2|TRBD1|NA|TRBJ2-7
TGTGCCAGCAGCTCGGAGCCCCAGGGGGCTAGGTCCTACGAGCAGTACTTC
CASSSEPQGARSYEQYF
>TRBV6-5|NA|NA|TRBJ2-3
TGTGCCAGCACCGACAGGTTTGGCACAGATACGCAGTATTTT
CASTDRFGTDTQYF
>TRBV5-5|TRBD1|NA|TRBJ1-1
TGTGCCAGCAGCCCATACAGGGGGAGGGACACTGAAGCTTTCTTT
CASSPYRGRDTEAFF
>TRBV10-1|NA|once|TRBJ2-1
TGCGCCAGCAGTGCGGACTTGGATGAGCAGTTCTTC
CASSADLDEQFF
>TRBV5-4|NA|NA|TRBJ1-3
TGTGCCAGCAGCTTGGCGGGGGGAAACACCATATATTTT
CASSLAGGNTIYF
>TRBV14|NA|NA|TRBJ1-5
TGTGCCAGCAGCCAAGAAGGTCATCAGCCCCAGCATTTT
CASSQEGHQPQHF
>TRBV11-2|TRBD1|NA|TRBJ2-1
TGTGCCAGCAGCTTAGTCACAGGGGCGTCCAACAATGAGCAGTTCTTC
CASSLVTGASNNEQFF
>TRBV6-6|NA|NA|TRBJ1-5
TGTGCCAGCAGTCCCGAGGAGTGGGGTCAGCCCCAGCATTTT
CASSPEEWGQPQHF
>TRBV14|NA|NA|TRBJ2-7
TGTGCCAGCAGCCAAGTCCGGGACACAGGGGAGCAGTACTTC
CASSQVRDTGEQYF
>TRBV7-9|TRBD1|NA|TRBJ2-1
TGTGCCAGCAGCCCCAAACCAAGGGGAAGACAGGGGGACTACAATGAGCAGTTCTTC
CASSPKPRGRQGDYNEQFF
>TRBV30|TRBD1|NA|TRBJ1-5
TGTGCCTGGAGTGTCGGACAGGGTCAGCCCCAGCATTTT
CAWSVGQGQPQHF
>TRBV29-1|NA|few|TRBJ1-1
TGCAGCGTATTAGACAGCGGGCGGTGGACTGAAGCTTTCTTT
CSVLDSGRWTEAFF
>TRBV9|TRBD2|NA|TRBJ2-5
TGTGCCAGCAGCGTACTAGGGACTAGCGGTGAGACCCAGTACTTC
CASSVLGTSGETQYF
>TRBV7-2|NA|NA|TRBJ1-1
TGTGCCAGCAGCTGGGGTAGAGCGGACACTGAAGCTTTCTTT
CASSWGRADTEAFF
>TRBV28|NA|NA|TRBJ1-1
TGTGCCAGCAGCCCGTTGAACACTGAAGCTTTCTTT
CASSPLNTEAFF
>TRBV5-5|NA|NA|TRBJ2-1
TGTGCCAGCAGCCCCCGCTATGAGCAGTTCTTC
CASSPRYEQFF
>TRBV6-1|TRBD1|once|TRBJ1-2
TGTGCCAGCGGGGACAGTTCGTCGGACACCTTC
CASGDSSSDTF
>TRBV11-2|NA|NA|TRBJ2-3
TGTGCCAGCAGCTTAGAACGGACAGATACGCAGTATTTT
CASSLERTDTQYF
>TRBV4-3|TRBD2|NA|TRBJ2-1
TGCACCGACTCGAAAAGCGGGAGAAACGAACGTGAGCAGTTCTTC
CTDSKSGRNEREQFF
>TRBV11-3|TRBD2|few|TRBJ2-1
TGTGCCAGCAGCTTAGATCAGAGCGGGAGTGGGACGTACAATGAGCAGTTCTTC
CASSLDQSGSGTYNEQFF
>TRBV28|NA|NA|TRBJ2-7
TGTGCCAGCAGTCCCGATGGGGCAGGGACCTACGAGCAGTACTTC
CASSPDGAGTYEQYF
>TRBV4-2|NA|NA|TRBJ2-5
TGTGCCAGCAGCCAAGAGGAGCAGCCCCAAGAGACCCAGTACTTC
CASSQEEQPQETQYF
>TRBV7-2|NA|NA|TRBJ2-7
TGTGCCAGCAGCCAACACTTAAGCCACTCCTACGAGCAGTACTTC
CASSQHLSHSYEQYF
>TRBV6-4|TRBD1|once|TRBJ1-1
TGTGCCAGGGGTAACAGGGGTGGGCCAAACACTGAAGCTTTCTTT
CARGNRGGPNTEAFF
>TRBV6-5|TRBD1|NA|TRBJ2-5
TGTGCCAGCAGCCCCGGGACAGGCAATCGGGAGACCCAGTACTTC
CASSPGTGNRETQYF
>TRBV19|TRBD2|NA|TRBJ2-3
TGTGCCAGTAGTCCCAGCGGGAGGCGCGATACGCAGTATTTT
CASSPSGRRDTQYF
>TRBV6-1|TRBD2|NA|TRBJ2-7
TGTGCCAGCAGTGCCCAAGCGGGAGGGTCCTACGAGCAGTACTTC
CASSAQAGGSYEQYF
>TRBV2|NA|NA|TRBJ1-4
TGTGCCACCCGCCCGGCAGGGGAAGAAAAACTGTTTTTT
CATRPAGEEKLFF
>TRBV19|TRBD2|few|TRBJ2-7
TGTGCCAGTAGTAAAATTAGCGGGACTACGCCCTACGAGCAGTACTTC
CASSKISGTTPYEQYF
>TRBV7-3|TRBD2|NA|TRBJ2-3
TGTGCCAGCAGCTTATCACTAGCGGGAGGGAATACGCAGTATTTT
CASSLSLAGGNTQYF
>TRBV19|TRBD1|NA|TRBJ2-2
TGTGCCACTCATCTAGGGACAGGGAGAACCGGGGAGCTGTTTTTT
CATHLGTGRTGELFF
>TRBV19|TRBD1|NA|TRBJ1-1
TGTGCCAGTAGTTACATTATGACAGGGCGATCCACTGAAGCTTTCTTT
CASSYIMTGRSTEAFF
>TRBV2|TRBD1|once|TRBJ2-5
TGTGCCAGCAGTTGGAACAGGGGGCAAGAGACCCAGTACTTC
CASSWNRGQETQYF
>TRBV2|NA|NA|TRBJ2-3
TGTGCCAGCTGCGGACTCTCCACAGATACGCAGTATTTT
CASCGLSTDTQYF
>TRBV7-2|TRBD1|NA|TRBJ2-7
TGTGCCAGCAGCTTAGAAGGGACAGGAACTTCCTACGAGCAGTACTTC
CASSLEGTGTSYEQYF